The next 30 T cell receptor beta chains were all read from a single sample in a study of T-cell reconstitution after alpha-beta-depleted transplantation in children. The library targeted TCRbeta and was prepared with unique molecular identifiers. TCRdb ran MiXCR on the PCR reads and lists one entry per CDR3 protein. The sample lists 200,000 or so distinct CDR3 sequences; 6.3% were seen once. The sample was PBMCs, taken before TCRalphabeta/CD19-depleted stem cell transplant. Receptor source: a girl in the first two years of life with combined immunodeficiency, due to receive a stem cell transplant.

This clonotype was seen at least ten times. The V call is TRBV4-2, the J call TRBJ2-7, with D unresolved. CDR3 size: 13 residues. Germline V CDR1 and CDR2: LGHNA, YNFKEQ. With 3 bases removed from V and 1 base from J, the gap between germline ends came to 7 bases. In DNA form, the CDR3 reads TGTGCCAGCAGCCATGGAGCTTCCTACGAGCAGTACTTC. Protein: CASSHGASYEQYF.

This chain uses TRBV7-9 with TRBJ1-1; no definite D call. The germline V gene encodes CDR1 SEHNR and CDR2 FQNEAQ (reference sequence). V gave up 3 bases and J gave up 4 bases, with 6 bases separating them. CDR3 length: 12 amino acids. This chain's CDR3 is CASSFIRTEAFF. The DNA for the CDR3 is TGTGCCAGCAGCTTCATCCGCACTGAAGCTTTCTTT.

This clonotype was observed at least ten times. The CDR3 protein is CASSSFSGTGADTQYF. The CDR3 bases are TGTGCCAGCAGTTCTTTCTCCGGGACAGGGGCAGATACGCAGTATTTT. The rearrangement uses TRBV28 and TRBJ2-3; TRBD1 matches 10 bases. Losses at the gene ends were 4 bases for V and 4 bases for J; bases not matched to a gene: 8. CDR3 size: 16 residues. The germline gives CDR1 MDHEN, CDR2 SYDVKM. Supplemented by reference TRBV28 and TRBJ2-3, the full variable domain reads DVKVTQSSRYLVKRTGEKVFLECVQDMDHENMFWYRQDPGLGLRLIYFSYDVKMKEKGDIPEGYSVSREKKERFSLILESASTNQTSMYLCASSSFSGTGADTQYFGPGTRLTVL.

This clonotype has a count of ten or more. This sequence joins TRBV7-8 and TRBJ2-2, with 8 nucleotides matching TRBD2. The CDR3 sequence is 17 residues long. Unmatched junction bases numbered 12, after V lost 5 bases and J lost 4 bases. Germline CDR1 reads SGHVS; CDR2 reads FQNEAQ. CDR3 DNA: TGTGCCAGCAGCGTACTCGGGGGGGCCGTGGTCACCGGGGAGCTGTTTTTT. It translates to CASSVLGGAVVTGELFF.

This clonotype was seen ten or more times. The chain has TRBV20-1 and TRBJ1-2, with D perhaps TRBD1 (5 bases). Per the germline V gene, CDR1 is DFQATT and CDR2 is SNEGSKA (reference sequence). The CDR3 length is 12 residues. V gave up 6 bases and J gave up 4 bases, with 12 bases separating them. As DNA, the CDR3 is TGCAGTGCCCGGGGCGAAGGCTATGGCTACACCTTC. Its protein product is CSARGEGYGYTF.

A remark on this clonotype: A much larger clone lies one base from this, so it may be a read error. This chain connects TRBV29-1 to TRBJ2-1; no clear D gene. CDR3 length equals 10 residues. CDR1 is SQVTM, CDR2 ANQGSEA, per germline. The CDR3, as DNA: TGCAGCGTTGATAGTTATGAGCTGTTCTTC. This encodes CSVDSYELFF.

At least ten counts were recorded for this clonotype. V gene TRBV6-2 or TRBV6-3 combines with J gene TRBJ1-1; D gene unclear. Deletions cut 0 bases from V and 8 bases from J, with 7 bases between. The CDR3 consists of 12 residues. Germline CDR1 is MNHEY and CDR2 is SVGEGT. The CDR3 loop is CASSYSAKEAFF. CDR3 coding DNA: TGTGCCAGCAGTTACTCCGCCAAAGAAGCTTTCTTT.

In its sample, this clonotype was seen many times. The gene calls are TRBV29-1 and TRBJ2-3; 14 bases are a match to TRBD2. The length of the CDR3 is 16 residues. Germline V gene data show CDR1 as SQVTM and CDR2 as ANQGSEA. J lost 2 bases, V lost 4 bases, and 5 bases had no gene match. In DNA form, the CDR3 reads TGCAGCGTTGTAGGGACTAGCGGGGGATACACAGATACGCAGTATTTT. Its protein product is CSVVGTSGGYTDTQYF.

This clonotype has ten or more counts. The V and J genes are TRBV15 and TRBJ2-3; D is unclear. Germline V lookup: CDR1 LNHNV, CDR2 YYDKDF (reference sequence). V was shortened by 1 base and J by 6 bases, with 8 bases between the two germline ends. This CDR3 contains 13 residues. CDR3 nucleotides: TGTGCCACCAGCAGAGCAAGTTCGGATACGCAGTATTTT. Translated: CATSRASSDTQYF.

This clonotype was detected only once. J is TRBJ2-1 and V is TRBV6-4; the match to TRBD2 covers 11 bases. Looked up from germline, CDR1 is MRHNA and CDR2 is SNTAGT. Trimming cost V 11 bases and J 10 bases; bases outside gene matches: 25. The CDR3 is 18 residues long. CDR3 coding DNA: TGTGCCTTCTGTTTAAAGCTTGGCAGACTAGCGGGGAGCTGGGAGCAGTTCTTC. It yields the protein CAFCLKLGRLAGSWEQFF.

The sample holds many counts of this clonotype. The gene calls are TRBV29-1 and TRBJ2-5; D gene ambiguous. Per germline, CDR1 SQVTM and CDR2 ANQGSEA. The CDR3 totals 12 residues. Trimming removed 4 bases from V and 7 bases from J, with 13 bases in between. CDR3: CSVVQNQRTQYF. In DNA form, the CDR3 reads TGCAGCGTTGTTCAGAATCAGAGGACCCAGTACTTC.

This clonotype appeared many times. The chain uses TRBV18 and TRBJ2-2; 11 bases fit TRBD1. V was clipped by 5 bases and J by 4 bases; unmatched bases: 3. Germline CDR1 and CDR2: KGHSH and LQKENI. This CDR3 region has 15 residues. The CDR3 nucleotides are TGTGCCAGCTCATCCGGGACAGGGGGCACCGGGGAGCTGTTTTTT. This codes for CASSSGTGGTGELFF.

This clonotype was detected many times. This rearrangement joins TRBV12-3 or TRBV12-4 to TRBJ2-7, with D possibly matching TRBD1 (5 bases). The CDR3 is 15 amino acids. The ends were cut back, 7 bases at V and 2 bases at J, with 18 bases in the middle. The CDR3 sequence: CASNRNRLPPYEQYF. The CDR3 DNA reads as TGTGCCAGCAACAGAAACAGGCTCCCTCCCTACGAGCAGTACTTC.

The chain carries TRBV5-1 and TRBJ2-1; 8 bases agree with TRBD2. The CDR3 runs 18 residues. With 4 bases clipped from V and 1 base from J, the junction kept 13 bases outside the gene matches. The V gene's germline CDR1 is SGHRS and CDR2 YFSETQ. The CDR3 is CASSPRNGRVSSYNEQFF. The CDR3, as DNA: TGCGCCAGCAGCCCCCGGAACGGGAGGGTTAGTTCCTACAATGAGCAGTTCTTC.

At least ten counts were recorded for this clonotype. This chain links TRBV7-9 with TRBJ2-1; TRBD2 agrees at 11 bases. CDR3 length: 17 residues. Germline trimming cut 6 bases from V and 5 bases from J; bases unmatched to any gene: 12. The germline CDR1 and CDR2 sequences are SEHNR and FQNEAQ (reference sequence). The CDR3 region has the DNA TGTGCCAGCAGAGGCATAGCGGGGGGGGATTTGGACAATGAGCAGTTCTTC. It yields the protein CASRGIAGGDLDNEQFF. The full variable domain, completed using reference TRBV7-9 and TRBJ2-1, is DTGVSQNPRHKITKRGQNVTFRCDPISEHNRLYWYRQTLGQGPEFLTYFQNEAQLEKSRLLSDRFSAERPKGSFSTLEIQRTEQGDSAMYLCASRGIAGGDLDNEQFFGPGTRLTVL.

This clonotype was recorded many times. The rearrangement uses TRBV29-1 and TRBJ1-1, with D possibly TRBD1 on 5 matching bases. Trimming took 5 bases from V and 0 from J, leaving 13 bases between them. Germline CDR1 is SQVTM and CDR2 is ANQGSEA. The CDR3 spans 14 residues. The CDR3 loop reads CSVPYSGLNTEAFF. CDR3 nucleotides: TGCAGCGTTCCCTACTCAGGGCTGAACACTGAAGCTTTCTTT.

Many counts were recorded for this clonotype. The chain has TRBV4-2 and TRBJ2-1; D call uncertain. This CDR3 has 17 amino acids. CDR1 is LGHNA, CDR2 YNFKEQ, per germline. The V and J ends lost 0 bases and 0 bases respectively, with 12 bases between them. The CDR3 loop is CASSQDEMASSYNEQFF. CDR3 coding DNA: TGTGCCAGCAGCCAAGATGAAATGGCTTCCTCCTACAATGAGCAGTTCTTC.

This clonotype was seen repeatedly, ten times or more. The V call is TRBV12-3 or TRBV12-4, the J call TRBJ2-1; weak D call: TRBD2 (5 bases). V was pared by 9 bases and J by 4 bases, with 16 bases between. The CDR3 loop spans 14 amino acids. Here the CDR3 DNA reads TGTGCCAGGGAACACACCTCGGGGTACAATGAGCAGTTCTTC. Translated: CAREHTSGYNEQFF.

There are many counts of this clonotype. The chain recombines TRBV20-1 with TRBJ2-3, with 10 bases identical to TRBD2. CDR1 DFQATT and CDR2 SNEGSKA come from the germline V gene (reference sequence). After removal of 6 bases from V and 1 base from J, the junction contained 4 bases not matched to a gene. The CDR3 totals 14 residues. CDR3: CSAVLAGGTDTQYF. CDR3 nucleotides: TGCAGTGCAGTTCTAGCGGGAGGCACAGATACGCAGTATTTT.

This clonotype came up a few times. This chain links TRBV7-2 with TRBJ1-5; 9 bases agree with TRBD1. The ends lost 5 bases at V and 9 bases at J; junction bases unmatched: 5. Germline V CDR1 and CDR2: SGHTA, FQGNSA. The CDR3 has 13 amino acids. DNA of the CDR3: TGTGCCAGCAGCCTGGGACAGGGTTTGCCCCAGCATTTT. It encodes CASSLGQGLPQHF. The whole variable domain, filled in from reference TRBV7-2 and TRBJ1-5, reads GAGVSQSPSNKVTEKGKDVELRCDPISGHTALYWYRQSLGQGLEFLIYFQGNSAPDKSGLPSDRFSAERTGGSVSTLTIQRTQQEDSAVYLCASSLGQGLPQHFGDGTRLSIL.

Worth noting for this clonotype: This may be a read error: a much more frequent sequence differs by one nucleotide. The rearrangement joins TRBV9 to TRBJ2-3; 14 bases map to TRBD2. The CDR3 totals 19 residues. Germline CDR1 and CDR2: SGDLS and YYNGEE. CDR3 in amino acids: CASSDGLAGGWTSTDTEYF. The CDR3 bases are TGTGCCAGCAGCGATGGACTAGCGGGGGGCTGGACTAGCACAGATACGGAGTATTTT.

This clonotype was observed at least ten times. V usage is TRBV29-1 and J usage is TRBJ1-1, with D possibly being TRBD1 (5 bases). The V gene lost 0 bases and the J gene lost 4 bases, with 18 bases spanning the gap. The CDR3 spans 16 residues. Germline V lookup: CDR1 SQVTM, CDR2 ANQGSEA. CDR3 sequence reads: CSVEEGHGARGTEAFF. DNA for the CDR3: TGCAGCGTTGAAGAGGGGCACGGGGCTCGGGGCACTGAAGCTTTCTTT.

This clonotype has at least ten counts. The chain uses TRBV6-5 and TRBJ2-3; 8 bases agree with TRBD2. The CDR3 consists of 14 residues. Per germline, CDR1 MNHEY and CDR2 SVGAGI. With V trimmed by 6 bases and J by 2 bases, 4 bases remained unmatched. The CDR3 nucleotides read TGTGCCAGCAGCATAGCGGGGTACACAGATACGCAGTATTTT. This translates into CASSIAGYTDTQYF.

This clonotype was counted at least ten times. The genes are TRBV5-4 and TRBJ1-1, with D hard to call. The length of the CDR3 is 14 residues. Germline lookup yields CDR1 SGHNT and CDR2 YYREEE (reference sequence). V was trimmed by 2 bases and J by 0 bases, leaving 8 bases between them. The CDR3 region has the DNA TGTGCCAGCAGCTTTTCGGGGATGAACACTGAAGCTTTCTTT. Protein sequence: CASSFSGMNTEAFF.

Remarks on this clonotype: A read error may be the cause here, since a much bigger clone is one base away. The chain recombines TRBV27 with TRBJ2-1; 7 nucleotides match TRBD1. The CDR3 extends over 17 amino acids. The germline V gene has CDR1 MNHEY and CDR2 SMNVEV (reference sequence). Written as DNA, the CDR3 is TGTGCCAGCAGTTTATCACACACAGGGGTCCCCTACAATGAGCAGTTGTTC. Its translation is CASSLSHTGVPYNEQLF.

The rearrangement uses TRBV29-1 and TRBJ2-2; 7 bases are a match to TRBD1. From germline, CDR1 is SQVTM and CDR2 ANQGSEA. This CDR3 spans 16 amino acids. V was clipped by 4 bases and J by 5 bases; unmatched bases: 13. CDR3: CSVGRMRGPNTGELFF. The CDR3 region has the DNA TGCAGCGTTGGGCGTATGAGGGGGCCTAATACCGGGGAGCTGTTTTTT.

This clonotype appeared many times. The chain is built from TRBV4-1 and TRBJ2-1; D perhaps matches TRBD2 (6 bases). The V and J ends lost 4 bases and 9 bases respectively, with 10 bases between them. Germline V gives CDR1 MGHRA, CDR2 YSYEKL. The CDR3 length is 12 residues. In nucleotides, the CDR3 is TGCGCCAGCAGCCTAGCGGAAGGTGAGCAGTTCTTC. As protein: CASSLAEGEQFF.

This chain links TRBV5-5 with TRBJ2-7; D is possibly TRBD1 (5 bases). This CDR3 comprises 16 residues. V lost 2 bases and J 0 bases, leaving 15 bases between the germline ends. The germline CDR1 and CDR2 sequences are SGHKS and YYEKEE (reference sequence). The CDR3 sequence is CASSFGNLDTSYEQYF. For the CDR3, the DNA is TGTGCCAGCAGCTTTGGTAATCTGGACACCTCCTACGAGCAGTACTTC.

This clonotype was seen repeatedly, ten times or more. The chain combines TRBV2 with TRBJ2-7, with D possibly matching TRBD1 (5 bases). V dropped 4 bases and J dropped 6 bases, with 13 bases sitting between them. The CDR3 is 13 amino acids. In germline, CDR1 is SNHLY, CDR2 FYNNEI. The CDR3 here is CASSVSLQGEQYF. For the CDR3, the DNA is TGTGCCAGCAGTGTATCACTCCAGGGCGAGCAGTACTTC.

This clonotype was seen ten or more times. This rearrangement joins TRBV7-2 to TRBJ2-3; possibly TRBD2 for D (6 bases). This CDR3 is 15 amino acids long. The V end lost 9 bases, the J end lost 0 bases, and 16 bases lay between the germline ends. In germline, CDR1 is SGHTA, CDR2 FQGNSA. For the CDR3, the DNA is TGTGCCAGTCGCCTTTCGGGACTTAGCACAGATACGCAGTATTTT. It encodes CASRLSGLSTDTQYF. Variable domain in full (rest from reference TRBV7-2 and TRBJ2-3): GAGVSQSPSNKVTEKGKDVELRCDPISGHTALYWYRQSLGQGLEFLIYFQGNSAPDKSGLPSDRFSAERTGGSVSTLTIQRTQQEDSAVYLCASRLSGLSTDTQYFGPGTRLTVL.